This T cell receptor beta chain was retrieved from a study of cytomegalovirus exposure and HLA in healthy donors. The CDR3 runs 12 residues. V lost 7 bases to trimming and J lost 3 bases, with 6 bases between them. The germline V gene encodes CDR1 SNHLY and CDR2 FYNNEI. Produced via immunoSEQ multiplex PCR; TCRdb's table is partial and in-frame only. The sample has roughly 200,000 clones; around 80% are singletons. General study results and limits: Many donors carried some public TCRs, although rarity characterized most TCR sequences. Overall, under 200 TCR beta chains were annotated as cytomegalovirus-associated.

This clone was seen at least ten times. The target antigen is unknown. The sequence was collected from a woman under 40 in good health and CMV-seronegative. Sequences were obtained from PBMCs. V and J are TRBV2 and TRBJ2-2; D is possibly TRBD2 (6 bases). The DNA of the CDR3 is TGTGCCAGCACTAGCGACACCGGGGAGCTGTTTTTT. Its protein is CASTSDTGELFF.